Shown below are 23 T cell receptor beta chains from a single sample sequenced in a study of ipilimumab plus nivolumab after autologous stem cell transplantation. TCRdb keeps only in-frame clones here, not all; method: immunoSEQ multiplex PCR. Here the sample spans some 40,000 clones, about 91% being singletons. The sequencing used PBMCs, collected in a trial of ipilimumab plus nivolumab as post-transplant consolidation. Receptors were obtained from a male donor with multiple myeloma.

The V gene is TRBV5-1, the J gene TRBJ2-1, with 14 bases matching TRBD2. V shed 3 bases, J shed 9 bases, and the junction held 5 bases outside the gene matches. This CDR3 has 15 residues. Looked up from germline, CDR1 is SGHRS and CDR2 is YFSETQ. For the CDR3, the DNA is TGCGCCAGCAGCTCAAGCGGACTAGCGGGGGGTGAGCAGTTCTTC. Protein sequence: CASSSSGLAGGEQFF.

The CDR3 loop is CASSFYSRGYTF. The CDR3 DNA reads as TGTGCCAGCAGCTTTTATTCCAGGGGCTACACCTTC. This chain joins TRBV7-9 and TRBJ1-2, with D unresolved. The CDR3 loop spans 12 amino acids. CDR1 and CDR2 from the germline V gene are SEHNR and FQNEAQ (reference sequence). Between the trimmed V and J ends, which lost 3 bases and 8 bases, there was a span of 10 bases.

This chain links TRBV2 with TRBJ1-2; weak D call: TRBD1 (5 bases). V lost 5 bases, J lost 4 bases, and 17 bases lay in between. CDR1 is SNHLY, CDR2 FYNNEI, per germline. The CDR3 is 15 amino acids. As DNA, the CDR3 is TGTGCCAGCAGTTATGGGCAGGGAGGTGTCTATGGCTACACCTTC. Protein: CASSYGQGGVYGYTF.

This chain links TRBV28 with TRBJ1-5; D is perhaps TRBD1 (5 bases). Germline lookup yields CDR1 MDHEN and CDR2 SYDVKM. There are 15 residues in the CDR3. V was clipped by 5 bases and J by 2 bases, with 13 bases between them. The CDR3 DNA sequence: TGTGCCAGCAGTCCCCGGGGGTCTCGCAATCAGCCCCAGCATTTT. Its protein product is CASSPRGSRNQPQHF.

This chain uses TRBV7-3 with TRBJ2-1; 12 bases are a match to TRBD1. CDR1 SGHTA and CDR2 FQGTGA come from the germline V gene. V trimming: 1 base; J trimming: 1 base; junction bases outside the gene matches: 8. The CDR3 extends over 19 amino acids. The CDR3 is CASSLRGQGAGRSYNEQFF. In nucleotides, the CDR3 is TGTGCCAGCAGCTTAAGGGGACAGGGGGCGGGAAGGTCCTACAATGAGCAGTTCTTC.

This rearrangement joins TRBV27 to TRBJ2-7, with TRBD1 matching 7 bases. With V trimmed by 3 bases and J by 2 bases, 4 bases remained unmatched. This CDR3 contains 14 residues. Per the germline V gene, CDR1 is MNHEY and CDR2 is SMNVEV (reference sequence). The CDR3 bases are TGTGCCAGCAGTTTCGGACAGGTCCCCTACGAGCAGTACTTC. Translating it yields CASSFGQVPYEQYF.

The chain joins TRBV5-1 to TRBJ1-1, with D hard to call. There are 15 residues in the CDR3. The V end was cut by 6 bases, the J end by 0 bases, with 15 bases between. Germline CDR1 and CDR2: SGHRS and YFSETQ. The CDR3 reads CASTAVGTMNTEAFF. In DNA, the CDR3 is TGCGCCAGCACGGCGGTGGGCACTATGAACACTGAAGCTTTCTTT.

The chain joins TRBV28 to TRBJ2-1, with 7 nucleotides matching TRBD2. Germline V lookup: CDR1 MDHEN, CDR2 SYDVKM. V lost 5 bases, J lost 4 bases, and 20 bases stayed unmatched. This CDR3 has 19 residues. CDR3 in DNA: TGTGCCAGCAGTCCGTATGGGGGGGTCCTAAAAGGGGTATACAATGAGCAGTTCTTC. It encodes CASSPYGGVLKGVYNEQFF.

In its sample, this clone was seen once. V gene TRBV18 combines with J gene TRBJ2-7; TRBD2 agrees at 8 bases. This CDR3 has 15 amino acids. Germline V gives CDR1 KGHSH, CDR2 LQKENI. V lost 4 bases and J lost 4; bases outside the gene matches: 9. The DNA of the CDR3 is TGTGCCAGCTCACAACCGGGGGGGGCCCATTACGAGCAGTACTTC. This translates into CASSQPGGAHYEQYF.

The genes are TRBV4-2 and TRBJ2-7, with D unresolved. V was pared by 4 bases and J by 5 bases, with 21 bases between. Germline CDR1 LGHNA, CDR2 YNFKEQ. The CDR3 is 16 residues long. CDR3 sequence reads: CASSPLSSPRQDEQYF. The CDR3 coding sequence is TGTGCCAGCAGCCCTCTATCCAGTCCCCGGCAAGACGAGCAGTACTTC.

A single count supports this clone. This chain connects TRBV12-5 to TRBJ2-1; 7 bases are shared with TRBD1. V trimming: 6 bases; J trimming: 8 bases; junction bases outside the gene matches: 10. The CDR3 contains 14 residues. Per the germline V gene, CDR1 is LGHNT and CDR2 is FRNRAP. The CDR3 protein is CASGRKGGVYEQFF. Here the CDR3 DNA reads TGTGCTAGTGGAAGGAAAGGGGGCGTGTATGAGCAGTTCTTC.

V is TRBV5-1 and J is TRBJ1-1, with a possible D match to TRBD1 (5 bases). This CDR3 spans 14 amino acids. Deletions cut 4 bases from V and 1 base from J, with 11 bases between. CDR1 and CDR2 (germline): SGHRS, YFSETQ. The CDR3 nucleotides read TGCGCCAGCAGCCCCAGGGAAGGGAACACTGAAGCTTTCTTT. It encodes CASSPREGNTEAFF. Full variable domain (remainder filled in from reference TRBV5-1 and TRBJ1-1): KAGVTQTPRYLIKTRGQQVTLSCSPISGHRSVSWYQQTPGQGLQFLFEYFSETQRNKGNFPGRFSGRQFSNSRSEMNVSTLELGDSALYLCASSPREGNTEAFFGQGTRLTVV.

This clone was counted once. The rearrangement links TRBV10-3 to TRBJ1-2; TRBD1 is a possible D gene (5 bases). Between the trimmed V and J ends, which lost 4 bases and 3 bases, there was a span of 15 bases. CDR3 length: 15 residues. Germline loops: CDR1 ENHRY, CDR2 SYGVKD. As DNA, the CDR3 is TGTGCCATCAGTGGCGGGGACGGACGCCACTATGGCTACACCTTC. It specifies CAISGGDGRHYGYTF.

Worth noting for this clone: Other DNA sequences in the same sample also yield this CDR3. The chain is built from TRBV18 and TRBJ1-4, with D unresolved. Trimming pared 1 base from V and 8 bases from J, leaving 5 bases between. The CDR3 is made up of 12 amino acids. The germline gives CDR1 KGHSH, CDR2 LQKENI. CDR3 nucleotides: TGTGCCAGCTCACCACAGGGAGAAAAACTGTTTTTT. It codes for CASSPQGEKLFF.

The V call is TRBV19, the J call TRBJ2-7; 11 bases line up with TRBD1. The V gene end was trimmed by 10 bases and the J gene end by 0 bases; junction bases not matched to a gene: 8. Germline CDR1 and CDR2: LNHDA and SQIVND (reference sequence). CDR3 length: 15 amino acids. DNA for the CDR3: TGTGCCACAAACCCGGGACAGGGGGTCTCCTACGAGCAGTACTTC. Its translation: CATNPGQGVSYEQYF.

J is TRBJ1-5 and V is TRBV5-8; 9 bases map to TRBD1. The CDR3 has 15 residues. Germline V gene sequence: CDR1 SGHTS, CDR2 YDEGEE. Trimming at V came to 0 bases and at J to 4 bases, leaving 2 bases not matched to a gene. DNA for the CDR3: TGTGCCAGCAGCTTGGAGGACAGGGGAAATCAGCCCCAGCATTTT. Residues: CASSLEDRGNQPQHF.

The chain couples TRBV5-4 to TRBJ2-5, with 13 bases that match TRBD2. The V gene end was trimmed by 4 bases and the J gene end by 5 bases; junction bases not matched to a gene: 8. CDR3 length: 16 residues. Germline assignment: CDR1 SGHNT and CDR2 YYREEE (reference sequence). The CDR3 bases are TGTGCCAGCAGCAAACCGGGACTAGCGGGAAGTGAGACCCAGTACTTC. It encodes CASSKPGLAGSETQYF.

As concerns this clone: The identical CDR3 is also encoded by other nucleotide sequences in the sample. The rearrangement joins TRBV11-3 to TRBJ2-3, with no clear D. CDR3 length: 13 amino acids. Germline V lookup: CDR1 SGHNT, CDR2 YENEEA. Trimming shortened V by 1 base and J by 1 base, and 3 bases separated the two germline ends. The chain's CDR3 is CASSLGGTDTQYF. CDR3 nucleotides: TGTGCCAGCAGCTTAGGAGGCACAGATACGCAGTATTTT.

CDR3 nucleotides: TGTGCCAGCTCGGACAGGGGCGGGAATGAGCAGTTCTTC. It is translated as CASSDRGGNEQFF. V usage is TRBV7-9 and J usage is TRBJ2-1; 9 positions match TRBD1. CDR3 length: 13 amino acids. Per germline, CDR1 SEHNR and CDR2 FQNEAQ (reference sequence). With 8 bases clipped from V and 7 bases from J, the junction kept 6 bases outside the gene matches.

The rearrangement links TRBV21-1 to TRBJ2-5; the DNA was not used to check the table's D call, TRBD2. TRBV21-1 is tagged as a pseudogene. There are 16 residues in the CDR3. CDR3 in amino acids: CASSKRLAGDQETQYF. CDR3 coding DNA: TGTGCCAGCAGCAAACGACTAGCGGGAGACCAAGAGACCCAGTACTTC.

J is TRBJ1-2 and V is TRBV7-2, with D possibly matching TRBD1 (5 bases). The germline V gene encodes CDR1 SGHTA and CDR2 FQGNSA. The CDR3 totals 17 residues. V dropped 4 bases and J dropped 1 base, with 19 bases sitting between them. The CDR3 bases are TGTGCCAGCAGCTGGGGGGTAGCTGGGAGGGGTAACTATGGCTACACCTTC. Encoded protein: CASSWGVAGRGNYGYTF.

This clone was seen once. This chain links TRBV28 with TRBJ2-7; maybe TRBD2 (5 bases). Per the germline V gene, CDR1 is MDHEN and CDR2 is SYDVKM. Deletions cut 6 bases from V and 1 base from J, with 7 bases between. The CDR3 runs 12 residues. The CDR3 DNA follows: TGTGCCAGCAGGCGGACTTCCTACGAGCAGTACTTC. This codes for CASRRTSYEQYF.

The chain uses TRBV18 and TRBJ1-4; tentative D call: TRBD1 (5 bases). The CDR3 length is 14 residues. Germline CDR1 KGHSH, CDR2 LQKENI. V lost 2 bases and J lost 7, with 11 bases in between. The CDR3 reads CASSPGQGVEKLFF. In nucleotides, the CDR3 is TGTGCCAGCTCACCAGGGCAGGGAGTTGAAAAACTGTTTTTT.